The clone carrying this TCR beta chain was found a few times. This sample was included in a study of T-cell reconstitution after alpha-beta-depleted transplantation in children. Unique molecular identifiers were built into the TCRbeta library. TCRdb analysed the PCR reads with MiXCR anew, one entry per CDR3 protein. Among over 400,000 distinct CDR3 sequences listed, 9.5% to 15% were seen once. V was shortened by 8 bases and J by 1 base, with 11 bases between the two germline ends. CDR1 ENHRY and CDR2 SYGVKD come from the germline V gene. The CDR3 covers 13 residues. This specimen consisted of PBMCs from the stem cell graft donor, obtained from the stem cell graft. This chain connects TRBV10-3 to TRBJ2-5, with D possibly called TRBD1 or TRBD2 (6 bases each). This TCR derives from a human donor who donated a stem cell graft to a child with combined immunodeficiency. Here the CDR3 reads CAIGGGPQETQYF. The CDR3 coding sequence is TGTGCCATCGGTGGGGGGCCCCAAGAGACCCAGTACTTC.